Only a few counts were recorded for the clone carrying this TCR beta chain. What it recognizes is unknown. Template material for amplifying TCR beta CDR3 regions consisted of RNA transcripts. The study used the HTBI primer set for a first-round RT-PCR of the TCR CDR3. A single record per CDR3 protein comes from TCRdb applying MiXCR to the multiplex PCR reads. The sample records 300,000 to 400,000 distinct CDR3 sequences, approximately 15% being singletons. The CDR3 covers 16 residues. Germline V CDR1 and CDR2: DFQATT, SNEGSKA (reference sequence). V lost 0 bases and J lost 5; bases outside the gene matches: 7. This entry belongs to a study of T cells in Graves' hyperthyroidism and ophthalmopathy. Findings and caveats of the study: A model of 13 V-J pairs discriminated ophthalmopathy from stable hyperthyroidism.

Lactation, pregnancy, other autoimmune disease or uncontrolled infection excluded patients. This receptor was obtained from a woman aged 25 to 39 with Graves' hyperthyroidism. Material for sequencing was blood. This chain links TRBV20-1 with TRBJ2-1; 10 nucleotides align to TRBD2. The CDR3 loop is CSARDRLAGDHNEQFF. The CDR3 bases are TGCAGTGCTAGAGATAGGCTAGCGGGAGACCACAATGAGCAGTTCTTC.